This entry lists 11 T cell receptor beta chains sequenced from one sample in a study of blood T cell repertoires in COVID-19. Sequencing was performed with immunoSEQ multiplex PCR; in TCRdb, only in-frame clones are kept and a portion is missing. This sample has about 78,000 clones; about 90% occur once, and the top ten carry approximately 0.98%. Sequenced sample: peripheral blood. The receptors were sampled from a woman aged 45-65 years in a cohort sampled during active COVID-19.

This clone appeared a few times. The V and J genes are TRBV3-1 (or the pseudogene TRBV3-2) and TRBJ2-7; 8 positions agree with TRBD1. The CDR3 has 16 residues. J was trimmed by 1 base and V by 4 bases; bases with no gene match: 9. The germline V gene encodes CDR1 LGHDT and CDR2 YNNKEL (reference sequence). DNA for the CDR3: TGTGCCAGCAGCCCCTATCCAGGGGGCGATTCCTACGAGCAGTACTTC. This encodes CASSPYPGGDSYEQYF.

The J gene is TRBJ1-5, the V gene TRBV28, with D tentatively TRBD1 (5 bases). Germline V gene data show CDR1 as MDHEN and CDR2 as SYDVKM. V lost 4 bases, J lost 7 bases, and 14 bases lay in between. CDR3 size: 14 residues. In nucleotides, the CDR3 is TGTGCCAGCAGTTCGGTAGGGGAGGGGCAGCCCCAGCATTTT. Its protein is CASSSVGEGQPQHF.

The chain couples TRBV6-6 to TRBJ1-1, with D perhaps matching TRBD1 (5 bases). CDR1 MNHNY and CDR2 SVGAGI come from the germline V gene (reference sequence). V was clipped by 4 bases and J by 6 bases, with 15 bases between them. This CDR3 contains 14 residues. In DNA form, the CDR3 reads TGTGCCAGCAGTTCCCTGGGGGGAGCGGCTGAAGCTTTCTTT. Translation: CASSSLGGAAEAFF.

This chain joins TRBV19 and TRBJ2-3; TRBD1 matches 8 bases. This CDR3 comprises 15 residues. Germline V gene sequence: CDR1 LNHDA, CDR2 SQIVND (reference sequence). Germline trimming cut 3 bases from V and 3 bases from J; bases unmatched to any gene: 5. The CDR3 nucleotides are TGTGCCAGTAGTATCGACAGGGGAATTACAGATACGCAGTATTTT. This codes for CASSIDRGITDTQYF.

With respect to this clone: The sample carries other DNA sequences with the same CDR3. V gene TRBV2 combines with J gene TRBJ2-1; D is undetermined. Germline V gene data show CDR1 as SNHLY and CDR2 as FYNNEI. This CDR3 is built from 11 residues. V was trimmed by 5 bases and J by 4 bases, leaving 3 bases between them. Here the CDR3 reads CASSPYNEQFF. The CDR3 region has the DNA TGTGCCAGCAGTCCTTACAATGAGCAGTTCTTC.

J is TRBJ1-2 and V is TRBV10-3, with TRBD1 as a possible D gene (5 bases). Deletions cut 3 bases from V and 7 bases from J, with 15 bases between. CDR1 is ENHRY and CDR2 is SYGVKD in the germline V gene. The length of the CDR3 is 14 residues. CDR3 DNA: TGTGCCATCAGTGAAGACATCGCGGGGGGTGGCTACACCTTC. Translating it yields CAISEDIAGGGYTF.

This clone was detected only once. CDR3 coding DNA: TGTGCCTGGAGCCCGGGCTCGGGGTATTCACCCCTCCACTTT. It codes for CAWSPGSGYSPLHF. This chain links TRBV30 with TRBJ1-6; no definite D call. This CDR3 is 14 amino acids long. Germline CDR1 and CDR2: GTSNPN and SVGIG (reference sequence). V was pared by 3 bases and J by 8 bases, with 14 bases between.

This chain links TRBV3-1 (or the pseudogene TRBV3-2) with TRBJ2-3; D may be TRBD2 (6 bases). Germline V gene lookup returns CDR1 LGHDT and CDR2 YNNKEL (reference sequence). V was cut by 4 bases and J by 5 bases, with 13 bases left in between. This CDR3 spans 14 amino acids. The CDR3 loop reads CASSLKAGLDTQYF. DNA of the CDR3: TGTGCCAGCAGCCTGAAGGCGGGACTAGATACGCAGTATTTT.

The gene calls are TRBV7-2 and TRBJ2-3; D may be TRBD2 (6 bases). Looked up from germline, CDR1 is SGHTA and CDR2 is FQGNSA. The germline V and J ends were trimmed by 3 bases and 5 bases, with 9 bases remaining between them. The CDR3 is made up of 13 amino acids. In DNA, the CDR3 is TGTGCCAGCAGCTTCTCAGCGGGAGATACGCAGTATTTT. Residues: CASSFSAGDTQYF.

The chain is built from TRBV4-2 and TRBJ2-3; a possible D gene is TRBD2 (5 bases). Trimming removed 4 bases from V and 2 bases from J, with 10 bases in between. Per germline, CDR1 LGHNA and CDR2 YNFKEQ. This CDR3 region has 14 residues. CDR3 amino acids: CASSLEGPTDTQYF. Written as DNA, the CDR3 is TGTGCCAGCAGCCTTGAGGGTCCCACAGATACGCAGTATTTT.

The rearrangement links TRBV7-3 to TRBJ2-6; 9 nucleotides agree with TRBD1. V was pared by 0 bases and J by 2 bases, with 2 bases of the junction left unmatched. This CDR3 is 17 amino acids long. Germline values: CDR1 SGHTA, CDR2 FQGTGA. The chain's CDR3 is CASSLTGTGTGANVLTF. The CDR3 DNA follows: TGTGCCAGCAGCTTAACGGGGACAGGGACTGGGGCCAACGTCCTGACTTTC.